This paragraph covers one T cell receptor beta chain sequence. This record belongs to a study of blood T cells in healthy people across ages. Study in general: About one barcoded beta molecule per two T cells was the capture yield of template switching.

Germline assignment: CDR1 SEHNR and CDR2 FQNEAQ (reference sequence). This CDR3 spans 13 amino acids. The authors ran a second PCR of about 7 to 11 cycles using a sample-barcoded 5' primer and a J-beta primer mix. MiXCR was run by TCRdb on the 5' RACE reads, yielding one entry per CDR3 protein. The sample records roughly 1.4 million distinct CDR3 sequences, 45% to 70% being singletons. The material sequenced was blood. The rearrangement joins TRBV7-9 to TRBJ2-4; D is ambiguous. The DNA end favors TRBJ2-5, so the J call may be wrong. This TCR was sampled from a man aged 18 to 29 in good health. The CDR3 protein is CASSLARLKTQYF. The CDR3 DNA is TGTGCCAGCAGCTTAGCCAGGTTGAAGACCCAGTACTTC.